Below are 3 T cell receptor beta chains sequenced from a single sample in a study of blood T cell repertoires in COVID-19. Only in-frame clones appear in the TCRdb table, and some are missing; sequencing was by immunoSEQ multiplex PCR. The data hold fewer than 350,000 clones, with 85% to 95% observed a single time. The specimen sequenced was PBMCs or T cells enriched from blood (not recorded which). Receptors were obtained from a man in his forties who had been exposed to COVID-19.

V and J are TRBV5-1 and TRBJ2-7; 9 bases are a match to TRBD2. With 0 bases clipped from V and 6 bases from J, the junction kept 7 bases outside the gene matches. Germline lookup yields CDR1 SGHRS and CDR2 YFSETQ. The CDR3 extends over 15 amino acids. The DNA for the CDR3 is TGCGCCAGCAGCTTGGGGGGACTAGCCCTCGGCGAGCAGTACTTC. Translation gives CASSLGGLALGEQYF.

The chain combines TRBV15 with TRBJ2-2, with a tentative D call TRBD2 (7 bases). Deletions cut 2 bases from V and 3 bases from J, with 19 bases between. The germline gives CDR1 LNHNV, CDR2 YYDKDF (reference sequence). This CDR3 contains 18 residues. In DNA, the CDR3 is TGTGCCACCAGCAGACTTTGGGAGGGACAAACTCACACCGGGGAGCTGTTTTTT. Amino acids: CATSRLWEGQTHTGELFF.

The chain carries TRBV19 and TRBJ1-2, with TRBD1 matching 7 bases. Germline CDR1 LNHDA, CDR2 SQIVND (reference sequence). V trimming: 5 bases; J trimming: 7 bases; junction bases outside the gene matches: 7. The CDR3 has 13 residues. CDR3 residues: CASSVTSGGGYTF. Written as DNA, the CDR3 is TGTGCCAGTAGTGTAACTTCAGGGGGTGGCTACACCTTC.